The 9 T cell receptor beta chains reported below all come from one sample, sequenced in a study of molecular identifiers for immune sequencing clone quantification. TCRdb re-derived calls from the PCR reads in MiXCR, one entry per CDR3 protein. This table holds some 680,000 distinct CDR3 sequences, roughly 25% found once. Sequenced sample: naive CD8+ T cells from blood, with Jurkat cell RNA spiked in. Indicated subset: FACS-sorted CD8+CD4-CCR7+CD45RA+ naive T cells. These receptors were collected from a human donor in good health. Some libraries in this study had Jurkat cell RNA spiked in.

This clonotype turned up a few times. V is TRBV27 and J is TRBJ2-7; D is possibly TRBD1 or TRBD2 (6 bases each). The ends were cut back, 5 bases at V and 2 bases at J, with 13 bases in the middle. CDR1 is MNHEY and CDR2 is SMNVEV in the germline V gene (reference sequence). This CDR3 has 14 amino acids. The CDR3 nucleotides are TGTGCCAGCAGTGGCGGGACACTCCCCTACGAGCAGTACTTC. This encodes CASSGGTLPYEQYF.

The CDR3, as DNA: TGCAGTGATAAAAGAAGTACAACCCCTAGCACAGATACGCAGTATTTT. This gives the protein CSDKRSTTPSTDTQYF. The chain combines TRBV20-1 with TRBJ2-3; D is undetermined. The CDR3 has 16 amino acids. V lost 7 bases and J lost 0, with 20 bases in between. Per the germline V gene, CDR1 is DFQATT and CDR2 is SNEGSKA (reference sequence).

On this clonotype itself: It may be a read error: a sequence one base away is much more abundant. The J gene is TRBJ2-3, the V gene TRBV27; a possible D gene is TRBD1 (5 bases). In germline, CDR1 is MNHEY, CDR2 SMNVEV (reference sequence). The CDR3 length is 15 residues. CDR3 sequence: CASSPFGLHTGTQYF. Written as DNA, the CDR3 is TGTGCCAGCAGTCCCTTCGGGCTTCACACAGGTACGCAGTATTTT.

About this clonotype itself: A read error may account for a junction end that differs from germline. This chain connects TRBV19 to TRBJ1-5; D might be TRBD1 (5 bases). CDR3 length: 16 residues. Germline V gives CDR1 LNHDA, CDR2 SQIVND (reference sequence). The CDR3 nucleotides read TGTGCCAGTACTCAGCAGGGAGGGTTGGGCAATCAGCGCCAGCATTTT. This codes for CASTQQGGLGNQRQHF.

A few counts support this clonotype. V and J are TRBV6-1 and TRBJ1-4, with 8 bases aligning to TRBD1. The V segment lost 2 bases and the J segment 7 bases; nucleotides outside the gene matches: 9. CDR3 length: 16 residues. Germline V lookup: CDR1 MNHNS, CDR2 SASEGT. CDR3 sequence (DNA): TGTGCCAGCAGTGAATTCAGGGGGCATCGTGCTGAAAAACTGTTTTTT. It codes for CASSEFRGHRAEKLFF.

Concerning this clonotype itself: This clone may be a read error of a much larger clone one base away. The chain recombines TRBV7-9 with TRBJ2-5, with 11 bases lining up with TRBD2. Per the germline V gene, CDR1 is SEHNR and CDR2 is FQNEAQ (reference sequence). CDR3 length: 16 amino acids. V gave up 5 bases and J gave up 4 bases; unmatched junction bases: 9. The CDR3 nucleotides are TGTGCCAGCAGCGCACTAGCGGGGGAAACGGGAGAGACCCAGTACTTC. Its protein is CASSALAGETGETQYF. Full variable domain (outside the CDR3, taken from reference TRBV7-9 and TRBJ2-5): DTGVSQNPRHKITKRGQNVTFRCDPISEHNRLYWYRQTLGQGPEFLTYFQNEAQLEKSRLLSDRFSAERPKGSFSTLEIQRTEQGDSAMYLCASSALAGETGETQYFGPGTRLLVL.

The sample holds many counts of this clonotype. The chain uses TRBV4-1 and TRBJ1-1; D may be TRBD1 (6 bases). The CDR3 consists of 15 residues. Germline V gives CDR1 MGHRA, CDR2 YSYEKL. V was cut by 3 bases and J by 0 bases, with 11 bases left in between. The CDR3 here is CASSQKGQMNTEAFF. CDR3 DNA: TGCGCCAGCAGCCAGAAAGGACAGATGAACACTGAAGCTTTCTTT.

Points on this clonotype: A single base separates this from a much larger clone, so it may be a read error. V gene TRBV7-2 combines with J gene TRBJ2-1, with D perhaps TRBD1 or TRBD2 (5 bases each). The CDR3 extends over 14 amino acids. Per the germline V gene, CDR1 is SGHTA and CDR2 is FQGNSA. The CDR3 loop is CACSDSPGLNEQFF. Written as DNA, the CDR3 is TGTGCCTGCAGCGACAGCCCCGGACTCAATGAGCAGTTCTTC. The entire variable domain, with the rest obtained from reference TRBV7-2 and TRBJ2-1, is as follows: GAGVSQSPSNKVTEKGKDVELRCDPISGHTALYWYRQSLGQGLEFLIYFQGNSAPDKSGLPSDRFSAERTGGSVSTLTIQRTQQEDSAVYLCACSDSPGLNEQFFGPGTRLTVL.

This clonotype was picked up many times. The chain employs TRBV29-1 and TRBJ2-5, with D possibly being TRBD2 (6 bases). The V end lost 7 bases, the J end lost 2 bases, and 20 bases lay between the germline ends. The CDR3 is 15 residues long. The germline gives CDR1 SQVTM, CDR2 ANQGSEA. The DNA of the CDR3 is TGCAGCGCCACCACACAGTCGGGGACTCAAGAGACCCAGTACTTC. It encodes CSATTQSGTQETQYF. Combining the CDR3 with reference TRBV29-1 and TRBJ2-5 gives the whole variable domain SAVISQKPSRDICQRGTSLTIQCQVDSQVTMMFWYRQQPGQSLTLIATANQGSEATYESGFVIDKFPISRPNLTFSTLTVSNMSPEDSSIYLCSATTQSGTQETQYFGPGTRLLVL.